These 20 T cell receptor beta chains originate from one sample sequenced in a study of shared clonotypes between healthy human individuals. The protocol was immunoSEQ multiplex PCR, while the TCRdb copy is restricted to in-frame clones and leaves out a portion. The table records about 2 million clones, about 95% of them present only once. Naive CD8 cells, CD45RO-negative and positively selected for CCR7, excluded terminally differentiated effector memory CD45RA+ cells. Sequencing input: naive CD8+ T cells sorted from blood. These receptors all come from a man aged 18 to 29 in good health.

The J gene is TRBJ2-7, the V gene TRBV9; D might be TRBD1 (5 bases). From germline, CDR1 is SGDLS and CDR2 YYNGEE. Trimming left V 0 bases short and J 4 bases short, with 11 bases between. This CDR3 region has 14 residues. CDR3 sequence (DNA): TGTGCCAGCAGCGTAGAAGACAGCATATACGAGCAGTACTTC. Translation gives CASSVEDSIYEQYF.

The genes are TRBV4-1 and TRBJ1-2; D remains ambiguous. The CDR3 sequence is 14 residues long. Looked up from germline, CDR1 is MGHRA and CDR2 is YSYEKL. Trimming took off 0 bases at V and 0 bases at J, with 5 bases between the two ends. CDR3 DNA sequence: TGCGCCAGCAGCCAAGACAGAGCTAACTATGGCTACACCTTC. Residues: CASSQDRANYGYTF.

This chain links TRBV6-5 with TRBJ2-1, with no clear D. Per the germline V gene, CDR1 is MNHEY and CDR2 is SVGAGI. Trimming took 5 bases from V and 5 from J, leaving 13 bases between them. The CDR3 contains 14 residues. The DNA of the CDR3 is TGTGCCAGCAGTGCCTTCTCGATAGACAATGAGCAGTTCTTC. As protein: CASSAFSIDNEQFF.

The chain employs TRBV5-8 and TRBJ2-3; 13 positions match TRBD2. Per germline, CDR1 SGHTS and CDR2 YDEGEE. The CDR3 extends over 17 amino acids. The ends lost 4 bases at V and 1 base at J; junction bases unmatched: 6. The CDR3, as DNA: TGTGCCAGCAGCCCGGGACTAGCGGGATTGGGCACAGATACGCAGTATTTT. It codes for CASSPGLAGLGTDTQYF.

This clone came up once. The rearrangement uses TRBV28 and TRBJ1-1, with 7 bases that match TRBD1. The CDR3 totals 16 residues. With V trimmed by 2 bases and J by 1 base, 7 bases remained unmatched. CDR1 and CDR2 from the germline V gene are MDHEN and SYDVKM. The CDR3 DNA sequence: TGTGCCAGCAGTTTAGAGGGGGCAGGGGGGAACACTGAAGCTTTCTTT. It yields the protein CASSLEGAGGNTEAFF.

In regard to this clone: Other DNA sequences within the sample encode an identical CDR3. The rearrangement links TRBV7-9 to TRBJ2-1; D is unresolved. Germline lookup yields CDR1 SEHNR and CDR2 FQNEAQ (reference sequence). There are 11 residues in the CDR3. V lost 6 bases to trimming and J lost 3 bases, with 3 bases between them. CDR3 nucleotide sequence: TGTGCCAGCAGTATCTACAATGAGCAGTTCTTC. Residues: CASSIYNEQFF.

V gene TRBV6-5 combines with J gene TRBJ2-7, with D possibly matching TRBD1 (6 bases). Trimming stripped 8 bases from V and 3 bases from J, with 14 bases between. Germline CDR1 reads MNHEY; CDR2 reads SVGAGI. This CDR3 comprises 13 residues. CDR3 nucleotide sequence: TGTGCCAGCGGTAGACAGGTAAACTACGAGCAGTACTTC. The encoded protein is CASGRQVNYEQYF.

This chain connects TRBV9 to TRBJ1-5; D call uncertain. V lost 3 bases to trimming and J lost 9 bases, with 16 bases between them. The CDR3 extends over 14 amino acids. CDR1 SGDLS and CDR2 YYNGEE come from the germline V gene. CDR3 sequence: CASSAPPGPGPQHF. The CDR3 DNA sequence: TGTGCCAGCAGCGCCCCGCCTGGCCCGGGGCCCCAGCATTTT.

This clone appeared a few times. This chain uses TRBV6-5 with TRBJ1-6; D call uncertain. CDR3 length: 14 residues. The V end lost 6 bases, the J end lost 11 bases, and 17 bases lay between the germline ends. Germline loops: CDR1 MNHEY, CDR2 SVGAGI. CDR3 DNA: TGTGCCAGCAGGCCCGGGCCTAGCGTTGCACCCCTCCACTTT. This codes for CASRPGPSVAPLHF.

The table lists this clone with a count of one. V usage is TRBV14 and J usage is TRBJ1-1; no definite D call. Trimming took 5 bases from V and 8 from J, leaving 15 bases between them. CDR1 and CDR2 (germline): SGHDN, FVKESK. The CDR3 is 13 residues long. The CDR3: CASSERIRKEAFF. As DNA, the CDR3 is TGTGCCAGCAGCGAACGGATTAGAAAAGAAGCTTTCTTT.

The V call is TRBV9, the J call TRBJ2-7; D gene ambiguous. The ends were cut back, 0 bases at V and 0 bases at J, with 7 bases in the middle. The CDR3 contains 14 residues. Germline CDR1 and CDR2: SGDLS and YYNGEE. The CDR3 region has the DNA TGTGCCAGCAGCGTAGGAAGTCACTCCTACGAGCAGTACTTC. This codes for CASSVGSHSYEQYF.

The rearrangement uses TRBV5-1 and TRBJ1-2; no clear D. CDR3 length: 13 residues. CDR1 is SGHRS, CDR2 YFSETQ, per germline. Trimming stripped 4 bases from V and 7 bases from J, with 14 bases between. The DNA for the CDR3 is TGCGCCAGCAGCCCTCCGGATTTGGGTGGCTACACCTTC. Translating gives CASSPPDLGGYTF.

The rearrangement uses TRBV7-8 and TRBJ2-4; TRBD2 matches 7 bases. V was pared by 4 bases and J by 8 bases, with 8 bases of the junction left unmatched. CDR3 length: 14 amino acids. Germline V gives CDR1 SGHVS, CDR2 FQNEAQ. For the CDR3, the DNA is TGTGCCAGCAGCTCACGGGGGGACGGTGACATTCAGTACTTC. It specifies CASSSRGDGDIQYF.

The gene calls are TRBV7-9 and TRBJ2-5, with D possibly matching TRBD1 (6 bases). V lost 5 bases to trimming and J lost 4 bases, with 14 bases between them. There are 14 residues in the CDR3. The germline V gene encodes CDR1 SEHNR and CDR2 FQNEAQ (reference sequence). The CDR3 sequence is CASSPGVMGETQYF. For the CDR3, the DNA is TGTGCCAGCAGCCCAGGGGTGATGGGAGAGACCCAGTACTTC.

This clone has a single count. This chain connects TRBV14 to TRBJ2-3; possible D gene TRBD1, 6 bases. CDR3 length: 13 residues. The germline V gene has CDR1 SGHDN and CDR2 FVKESK. The V end lost 10 bases, the J end lost 1 base, and 12 bases lay between the germline ends. DNA of the CDR3: TGTGCCACCCCCCGACAGGGCACAGATACGCAGTATTTT. Translation gives CATPRQGTDTQYF.

The chain recombines TRBV7-8 with TRBJ2-7; TRBD2 agrees at 11 bases. The CDR3 is 16 residues long. Trimming removed 5 bases from V and 2 bases from J; junction bases left unmatched: 8. Germline CDR1 is SGHVS and CDR2 is FQNEAQ. The CDR3 nucleotides are TGTGCCAGCAGCATCCGACTAGCGGGAAACCCCTACGAGCAGTACTTC. Translated: CASSIRLAGNPYEQYF.

The rearrangement links TRBV4-3 to TRBJ2-3; 8 nucleotides align to TRBD2. Trimming at V came to 0 bases and at J to 2 bases, leaving 7 bases not matched to a gene. Per germline, CDR1 LGHNA and CDR2 YSLEER. The CDR3 contains 17 residues. CDR3 sequence (DNA): TGCGCCAGCAGCCAAGAGCTAGCGGGTACACTCACAGATACGCAGTATTTT. This translates into CASSQELAGTLTDTQYF.

V and J are TRBV5-6 and TRBJ1-2, with D perhaps matching TRBD1 (5 bases). CDR3 length: 15 amino acids. V was cut by 2 bases and J by 2 bases, with 13 bases left in between. Per germline, CDR1 SGHDT and CDR2 YYEEEE. In nucleotides, the CDR3 is TGTGCCAGCAGCTTTGAGCCGGGGCAAAACTATGGCTACACCTTC. It encodes CASSFEPGQNYGYTF.

The chain employs TRBV2 and TRBJ2-7, with D tentatively TRBD2 (6 bases). V was trimmed by 7 bases and J by 2 bases, leaving 15 bases between them. CDR1 SNHLY and CDR2 FYNNEI come from the germline V gene. The CDR3 is made up of 14 amino acids. The DNA for the CDR3 is TGTGCCAGCACTGTCAGGGAGGAACCCTACGAGCAGTACTTC. As protein: CASTVREEPYEQYF.

The chain carries TRBV9 and TRBJ1-2; D is undetermined. V lost 1 base and J lost 3, with 7 bases in between. Per germline, CDR1 SGDLS and CDR2 YYNGEE. CDR3 length equals 13 residues. CDR3 nucleotides: TGTGCCAGCAGCGTACAATCGGACTATGGCTACACCTTC. It translates to CASSVQSDYGYTF.